This T cell receptor (beta chain) is drawn from a study of blood T cell repertoires in COVID-19. Study-level information: Samples of COVID-19 (acute and convalescent) were obtained from the United States, Italy and Spain. Sample material is recorded as cDNA or gDNA derived from T cells, B-cell-depleted T cells, or PBMCs.

The CDR3 covers 14 residues. V dropped 3 bases and J dropped 2 bases, with 8 bases sitting between them. Germline assignment: CDR1 SNHLY and CDR2 FYNNEI. Authors' methods: Scientists estimated how many nucleated cells there were by amplifying reference gene primers. The repertoire was sequenced with immunoSEQ multiplex PCR; TCRdb's copy has only in-frame clones and lacks some. V, J and clone size reflect that table, while D and trimming were determined from the DNA. The table shows over 65,000 clones, with around 85% occurring only once. The sample taken for sequencing was peripheral blood. The chain couples TRBV2 to TRBJ1-5, with D perhaps TRBD1 (5 bases). The TCR sequence derives from a human donor in a cohort sampled during active COVID-19. This CDR3 reads CASSDQGGNQPQHF. The CDR3 coding sequence is TGTGCCAGCAGTGACCAGGGTGGCAATCAGCCCCAGCATTTT.